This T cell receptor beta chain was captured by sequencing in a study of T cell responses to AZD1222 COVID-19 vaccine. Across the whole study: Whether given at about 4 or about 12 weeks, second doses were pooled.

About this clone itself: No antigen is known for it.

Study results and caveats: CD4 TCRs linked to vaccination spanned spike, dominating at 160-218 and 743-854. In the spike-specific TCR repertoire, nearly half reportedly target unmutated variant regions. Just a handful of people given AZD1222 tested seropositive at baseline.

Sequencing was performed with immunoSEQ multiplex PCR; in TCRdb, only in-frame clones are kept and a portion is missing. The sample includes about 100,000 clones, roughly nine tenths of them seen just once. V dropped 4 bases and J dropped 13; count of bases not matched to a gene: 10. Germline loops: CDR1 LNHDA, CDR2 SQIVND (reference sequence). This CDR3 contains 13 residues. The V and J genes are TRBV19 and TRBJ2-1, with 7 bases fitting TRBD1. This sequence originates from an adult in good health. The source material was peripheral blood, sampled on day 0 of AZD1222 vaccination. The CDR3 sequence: CASSTISGTEQFF. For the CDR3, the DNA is TGTGCCAGTAGTACAATATCCGGGACAGAACAGTTCTTC.